A single TCR beta chain is shown here with its context. The sample is drawn from a study of radiotherapy plus CTLA-4 blockade in lung cancer. This table comes from immunoSEQ multiplex PCR, and its TCRdb copy is limited to in-frame clones, with some not included. This table has about 70,000 clones, 79% appearing once. The sequence derives from a human donor with non-small cell lung cancer who had a complete response to radiotherapy plus ipilimumab. The sequences come from peripheral blood, collected from a patient treated with radiotherapy plus ipilimumab.

CDR3 nucleotides: TGTGCCAGCAGCCTCCCGGCATCAACCTACGAGCAGTACTTC. Translation gives CASSLPASTYEQYF. This chain links TRBV11-2 with TRBJ2-7; D remains unclear. The CDR3 is 14 residues long. The V end was cut by 5 bases, the J end by 2 bases, with 13 bases between. Germline V gene sequence: CDR1 SGHAT, CDR2 FQNNGV.